A single sample gave rise to the 25 T cell receptor beta chains below, sequenced in a study of cytomegalovirus exposure and HLA in healthy donors. Primers: 60 Vbeta forward and 13 Jbeta reverse. Profiled with immunoSEQ multiplex PCR; TCRdb holds only in-frame clones, not every one. The sample consists of around 130,000 clones, approximately 80% of them appearing once. The sample comprised PBMCs. These receptors were collected from a woman aged 35 to 49 in good health and CMV-seronegative.

V and J are TRBV4-1 and TRBJ1-2; 10 bases fit TRBD1. CDR3 length: 13 residues. Germline-derived CDR1 and CDR2 are MGHRA and YSYEKL. Unmatched junction bases numbered 2, after V lost 4 bases and J lost 6 bases. The CDR3 bases are TGCGCCAGCAGCCGAGGGACAGGGGATGGCTACACCTTC. Encoded protein: CASSRGTGDGYTF.

The rearrangement uses TRBV11-2 and TRBJ2-7; tentatively, D is TRBD1 (6 bases). The CDR3 has 15 amino acids. CDR1 is SGHAT and CDR2 is FQNNGV in the germline V gene. Trimming pared 0 bases from V and 2 bases from J, leaving 11 bases between. The CDR3 DNA reads as TGTGCCAGCAGCTTAGATCGGCAGGGGCCCTACGAGCAGTACTTC. Protein: CASSLDRQGPYEQYF.

This clone came up a few times. V is TRBV4-1 and J is TRBJ2-7, with D uncertain. The germline V and J ends were trimmed by 1 base and 1 base, with 5 bases remaining between them. Looked up from germline, CDR1 is MGHRA and CDR2 is YSYEKL. CDR3 length: 13 residues. The chain's CDR3 is CASSQAHSYEQYF. The DNA for the CDR3 is TGCGCCAGCAGCCAAGCACATTCCTACGAGCAGTACTTC.

The rearrangement uses TRBV4-3 and TRBJ2-1; TRBD2 matches at 11 bases. Germline lookup yields CDR1 LGHNA and CDR2 YSLEER. V lost 3 bases, J lost 4 bases, and 2 bases stayed unmatched. This CDR3 comprises 15 residues. This chain's CDR3 is CASSQTSGDYNEQFF. The CDR3 DNA reads as TGCGCCAGCAGCCAGACTAGCGGGGATTACAATGAGCAGTTCTTC.

This chain joins TRBV7-9 and TRBJ2-1; 9 nucleotides line up with TRBD2. This CDR3 contains 14 residues. The germline CDR1 and CDR2 sequences are SEHNR and FQNEAQ (reference sequence). The trim removed 3 bases at V and 5 bases at J, leaving 2 bases unmatched. DNA of the CDR3: TGTGCCAGCAGCTTGGCGGGGGGGAACAATGAGCAGTTCTTC. Its protein product is CASSLAGGNNEQFF.

The V and J genes are TRBV27 and TRBJ1-1, with D perhaps TRBD1 (5 bases). From germline, CDR1 is MNHEY and CDR2 SMNVEV (reference sequence). The CDR3 spans 15 residues. V was trimmed by 7 bases and J by 1 base, leaving 16 bases between them. The CDR3 DNA reads as TGTGCCAGCAACTCCCGCCAAACAGGGAACACTGAAGCTTTCTTT. Translated, it gives CASNSRQTGNTEAFF.

The genes are TRBV7-3 and TRBJ2-1; weak D call: TRBD2 (7 bases). The CDR3 is made up of 15 amino acids. V was cut by 1 base and J by 3 bases, with 10 bases left in between. Germline CDR1 reads SGHTA; CDR2 reads FQGTGA. DNA of the CDR3: TGTGCCAGCAGCTTAAACAGGGACTACTACAATGAGCAGTTCTTC. Its protein is CASSLNRDYYNEQFF.

The chain is built from TRBV2 and TRBJ1-4; 10 positions agree with TRBD1. V gave up 5 bases and J gave up 8 bases; unmatched junction bases: 8. Germline CDR1 is SNHLY and CDR2 is FYNNEI. The CDR3 runs 15 residues. This chain's CDR3 is CASSIRTGGWEKLFF. CDR3 DNA: TGTGCCAGCAGTATAAGGACAGGGGGATGGGAAAAACTGTTTTTT.

This clone was seen a few times. The chain couples TRBV28 to TRBJ1-2; D might be TRBD1 (6 bases). The CDR3 extends over 15 amino acids. The germline V gene has CDR1 MDHEN and CDR2 SYDVKM. The germline V and J ends were trimmed by 2 bases and 3 bases, with 13 bases remaining between them. DNA for the CDR3: TGTGCCAGCAGTTTAGGGGGGGGCGCGGACTATGGCTACACCTTC. It encodes CASSLGGGADYGYTF.

This clone has only a few counts. The chain has TRBV6-5 and TRBJ1-1; D unclear. V was shortened by 11 bases and J by 11 bases, with 15 bases between the two germline ends. The CDR3 runs to 10 residues. Germline CDR1 reads MNHEY; CDR2 reads SVGAGI. The CDR3 DNA reads TGTGCCGCAGGAGGCCTGCGGGCTTTCTTT. Amino acid sequence: CAAGGLRAFF.

The chain is built from TRBV7-9 and TRBJ2-2, with D possibly matching TRBD2 (5 bases). This CDR3 comprises 15 residues. The germline gives CDR1 SEHNR, CDR2 FQNEAQ (reference sequence). Trimming left V 3 bases short and J 1 base short, with 9 bases between. In DNA, the CDR3 is TGTGCCAGCAGCTTTGCCGGGATGAACACCGGGGAGCTGTTTTTT. This sequence encodes CASSFAGMNTGELFF.

The rearrangement links TRBV13 to TRBJ2-7, with D possibly being TRBD1 (6 bases). This CDR3 contains 15 residues. Looked up from germline, CDR1 is PRHDT and CDR2 is FYEKMQ (reference sequence). V was trimmed by 7 bases and J by 0 bases, leaving 16 bases between them. The CDR3 DNA reads as TGTGCCAGCACGACCAGGGGTGATGGCTCCTACGAGCAGTACTTC. This sequence encodes CASTTRGDGSYEQYF.

To note about this clone: One junction end does not reproduce the germline sequence, and a read error may be involved. V usage is TRBV7-9 and J usage is TRBJ1-1; D perhaps matches TRBD1 (5 bases). This CDR3 is 16 amino acids long. Germline assignment: CDR1 SEHNR and CDR2 FQNEAQ (reference sequence). DNA for the CDR3: TGTTCCAGCAGCTTAGAGCCTCCTACAGGGAACACTGAAGCTTTCTTT. Residues: CSSSLEPPTGNTEAFF.

V is TRBV19 and J is TRBJ1-2; D possibly corresponds to TRBD1 (5 bases). The germline gives CDR1 LNHDA, CDR2 SQIVND (reference sequence). This CDR3 region has 15 residues. V was cut by 4 bases and J by 3 bases, with 15 bases left in between. CDR3 amino acids: CASSTPDKGYYGYTF. The DNA of the CDR3 is TGTGCCAGTAGTACCCCGGACAAGGGGTACTATGGCTACACCTTC.

The chain couples TRBV18 to TRBJ1-5; TRBD1 is a possible D gene (6 bases). CDR1 is KGHSH, CDR2 LQKENI, per germline. V shed 3 bases and J shed 5 bases, with 11 bases lying between them. The CDR3 spans 14 residues. This CDR3 reads CASSPLGGDQPQHF. The CDR3 DNA reads TGTGCCAGCTCACCCCTAGGGGGGGATCAGCCCCAGCATTTT.

This clone has only one observation. The chain carries TRBV7-6 and TRBJ2-1; 7 positions agree with TRBD1. CDR1 and CDR2 from the germline V gene are SGHVS and FNYEAQ. J was trimmed by 3 bases and V by 5 bases; bases with no gene match: 13. CDR3 length equals 17 residues. CDR3 DNA sequence: TGTGCCAGCAGCCCGGAGCATTCCGGGACAGACTACAATGAGCAGTTCTTC. Translation: CASSPEHSGTDYNEQFF.

This chain joins TRBV5-1 and TRBJ2-1; no clear D. The germline V gene encodes CDR1 SGHRS and CDR2 YFSETQ. Trimming left V 6 bases short and J 6 bases short, with 10 bases between. CDR3 size: 12 residues. CDR3 nucleotides: TGCGCCAGCACCTCAACGGGCAATGAGCAGTTCTTC. Translated: CASTSTGNEQFF.

The rearrangement links TRBV2 to TRBJ2-7; 10 bases are shared with TRBD2. The length of the CDR3 is 13 residues. The V gene end was trimmed by 11 bases and the J gene end by 3 bases; junction bases not matched to a gene: 7. Germline values: CDR1 SNHLY, CDR2 FYNNEI. The CDR3 protein is CAREIAGGYEQYF. In DNA form, the CDR3 reads TGTGCCCGAGAGATAGCGGGGGGCTACGAGCAGTACTTC.

CDR3 sequence reads: CASSATGGDTEAFF. CDR3 coding DNA: TGTGCCAGCAGTGCGACAGGGGGGGACACTGAAGCTTTCTTT. V gene TRBV2 combines with J gene TRBJ1-1, with 9 positions matching TRBD1. J was trimmed by 3 bases and V by 4 bases; bases with no gene match: 3. Germline V gene data show CDR1 as SNHLY and CDR2 as FYNNEI. The CDR3 extends over 14 amino acids.

The chain employs TRBV11-2 and TRBJ2-3; 8 bases are a match to TRBD1. This CDR3 has 17 amino acids. The germline V gene encodes CDR1 SGHAT and CDR2 FQNNGV. Trimming at V came to 5 bases and at J to 3 bases, leaving 13 bases not matched to a gene. The CDR3 DNA reads as TGTGCCAGCAGCCCGTGGGACAGGCGGGCAGCAACAGATACGCAGTATTTT. Translation: CASSPWDRRAATDTQYF.

A few counts support this clone. V gene TRBV2 combines with J gene TRBJ1-5, with 9 bases that match TRBD1. The germline CDR1 and CDR2 sequences are SNHLY and FYNNEI. The CDR3 totals 15 residues. V shed 2 bases and J 4 bases; nucleotides not matched to a gene: 3. CDR3 in DNA: TGTGCCAGCAGTGAATCTGGACAGGGGAATCAGCCCCAGCATTTT. It specifies CASSESGQGNQPQHF. Drawing the rest from reference TRBV2 and TRBJ1-5, the complete variable domain is EPEVTQTPSHQVTQMGQEVILRCVPISNHLYFYWYRQILGQKVEFLVSFYNNEISEKSEIFDDQFSVERPDGSNFTLKIRSTKLEDSAMYFCASSESGQGNQPQHFGDGTRLSIL.

CDR3 nucleotide sequence: TGTGCCAGCAGCTTTGGGGACAGGGACGGTTATGGCTACACCTTC. Translated: CASSFGDRDGYGYTF. The rearrangement uses TRBV7-8 and TRBJ1-2; 9 nucleotides match TRBD1. V lost 3 bases, J lost 5 bases, and 7 bases stayed unmatched. This CDR3 is built from 15 residues. The germline V gene encodes CDR1 SGHVS and CDR2 FQNEAQ.

This chain's CDR3 is CASSTGTVPGELFF. The CDR3 nucleotides are TGTGCCAGTAGCACCGGGACAGTCCCCGGGGAGCTGTTTTTT. The rearrangement joins TRBV19 to TRBJ2-2; 7 bases align to TRBD1. This CDR3 region has 14 residues. J lost 6 bases, V lost 6 bases, and 7 bases had no gene match. The V gene's germline CDR1 is LNHDA and CDR2 SQIVND (reference sequence).

The chain couples TRBV7-2 to TRBJ2-5; 12 nucleotides match TRBD2. J lost 4 bases, V lost 3 bases, and 6 bases had no gene match. Per germline, CDR1 SGHTA and CDR2 FQGNSA. CDR3 size: 16 residues. The CDR3 coding sequence is TGTGCCAGCAGCTTCCCTAGCGGGGGGGCAAGAGAGACCCAGTACTTC. Its protein product is CASSFPSGGARETQYF.

This chain links TRBV6-1 with TRBJ2-7, with D tentatively TRBD2 (5 bases). This CDR3 region has 15 residues. Trimming pared 5 bases from V and 3 bases from J, leaving 17 bases between. CDR1 is MNHNS and CDR2 is SASEGT in the germline V gene. DNA for the CDR3: TGTGCCAGCAGTAAATCCCCGGGGAAGTACTACGAGCAGTACTTC. Its translation is CASSKSPGKYYEQYF.